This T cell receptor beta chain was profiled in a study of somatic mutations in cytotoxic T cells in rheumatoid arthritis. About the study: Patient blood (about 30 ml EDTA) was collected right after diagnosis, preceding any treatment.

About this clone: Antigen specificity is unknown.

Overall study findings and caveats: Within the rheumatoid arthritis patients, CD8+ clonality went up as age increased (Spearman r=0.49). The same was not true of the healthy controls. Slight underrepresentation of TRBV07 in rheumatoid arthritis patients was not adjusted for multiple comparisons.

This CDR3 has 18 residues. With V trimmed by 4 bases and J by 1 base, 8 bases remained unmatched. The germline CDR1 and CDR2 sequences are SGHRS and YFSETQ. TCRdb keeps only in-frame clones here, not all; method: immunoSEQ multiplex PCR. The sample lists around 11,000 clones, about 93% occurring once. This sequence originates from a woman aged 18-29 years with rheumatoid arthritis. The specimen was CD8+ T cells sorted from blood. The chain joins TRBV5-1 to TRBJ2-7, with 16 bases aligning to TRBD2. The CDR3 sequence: CASSPGLAGGLSSYEQYF. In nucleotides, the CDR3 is TGCGCCAGCAGCCCGGGACTAGCGGGGGGGCTTTCTTCCTACGAGCAGTACTTC.